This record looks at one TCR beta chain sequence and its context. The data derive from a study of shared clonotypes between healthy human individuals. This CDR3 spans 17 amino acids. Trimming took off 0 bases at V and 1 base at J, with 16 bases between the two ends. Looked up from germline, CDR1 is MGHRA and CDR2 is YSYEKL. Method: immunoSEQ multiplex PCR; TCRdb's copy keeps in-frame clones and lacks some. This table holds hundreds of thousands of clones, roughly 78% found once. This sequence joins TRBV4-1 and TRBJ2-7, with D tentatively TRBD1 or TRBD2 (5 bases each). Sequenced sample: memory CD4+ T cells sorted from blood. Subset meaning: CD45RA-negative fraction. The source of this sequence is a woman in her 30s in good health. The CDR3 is CASSQDLLGTSSYEQYF. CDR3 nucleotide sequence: TGCGCCAGCAGCCAAGATCTTCTGGGGACCTCGTCCTACGAGCAGTACTTC.